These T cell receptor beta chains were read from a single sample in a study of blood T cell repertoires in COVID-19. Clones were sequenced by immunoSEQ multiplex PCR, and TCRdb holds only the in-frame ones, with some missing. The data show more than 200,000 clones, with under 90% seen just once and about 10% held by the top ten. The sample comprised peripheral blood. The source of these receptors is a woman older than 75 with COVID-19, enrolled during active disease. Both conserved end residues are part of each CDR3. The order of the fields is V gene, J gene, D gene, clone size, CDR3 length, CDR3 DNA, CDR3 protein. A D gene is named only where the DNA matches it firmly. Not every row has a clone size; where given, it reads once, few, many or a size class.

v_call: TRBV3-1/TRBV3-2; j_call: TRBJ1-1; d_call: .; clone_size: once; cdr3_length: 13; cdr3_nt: TGTGCCAGCAGCCAAGTTCAGAACACTGAAGCTTTCTTT; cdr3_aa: CASSQVQNTEAFF
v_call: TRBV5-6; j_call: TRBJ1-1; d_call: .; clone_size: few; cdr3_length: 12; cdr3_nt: TGTGCCAGCAGCGAGGACACCACTGAAGCTTTCTTT; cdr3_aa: CASSEDTTEAFF
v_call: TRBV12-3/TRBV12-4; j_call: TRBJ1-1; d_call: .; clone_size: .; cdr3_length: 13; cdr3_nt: TGTGCCAGCAGTTTCGGAGCGAGCACTGAAGCTTTCTTT; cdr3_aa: CASSFGASTEAFF
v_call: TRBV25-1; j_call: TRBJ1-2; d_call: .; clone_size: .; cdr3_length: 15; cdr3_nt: TGTGCCAGCAGTGAATTTCTAGGGGAGGGTCGGGGCTACACCTTC; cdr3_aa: CASSEFLGEGRGYTF
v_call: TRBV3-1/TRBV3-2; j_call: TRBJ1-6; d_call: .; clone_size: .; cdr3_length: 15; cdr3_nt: TGTGCCAGCAGCCAAGGACGGGGAGGTAATTCACCCCTCCACTTT; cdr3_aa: CASSQGRGGNSPLHF
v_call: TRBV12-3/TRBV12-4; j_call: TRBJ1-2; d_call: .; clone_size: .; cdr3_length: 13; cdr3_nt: TGTGCCAGCAGTTTGGACAGTTCCTATGGCTACACCTTC; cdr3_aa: CASSLDSSYGYTF
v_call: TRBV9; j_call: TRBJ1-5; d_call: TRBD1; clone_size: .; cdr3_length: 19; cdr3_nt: TGTGCCAGCAGCGTCGAGGGAAGGGACAGACCTTATAGCAATCAGCCCCAGCATTTT; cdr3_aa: CASSVEGRDRPYSNQPQHF
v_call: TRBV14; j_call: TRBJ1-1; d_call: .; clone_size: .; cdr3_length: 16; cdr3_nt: TGTGCCAGCAGCCCGAACCTCCAGGGTTGGAGAACTGAAGCTTTCTTT; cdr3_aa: CASSPNLQGWRTEAFF
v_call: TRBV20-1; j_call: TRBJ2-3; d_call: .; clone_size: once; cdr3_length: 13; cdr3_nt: TGCAGTGCTAGTTATCCTAACACAGATACGCAGTATTTT; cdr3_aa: CSASYPNTDTQYF
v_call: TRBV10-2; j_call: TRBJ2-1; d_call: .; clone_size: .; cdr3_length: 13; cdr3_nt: TGCGCCAGCAGTTGGGGGGGGCCAAATGAGCAGTTCTTC; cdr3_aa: CASSWGGPNEQFF
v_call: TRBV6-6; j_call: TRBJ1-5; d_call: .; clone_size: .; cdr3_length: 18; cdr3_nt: TGTGCCAGCAGTCTCTTTGGAACGGAGGGCGGAAGCAATCAGCCCCAGCATTTT; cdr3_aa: CASSLFGTEGGSNQPQHF
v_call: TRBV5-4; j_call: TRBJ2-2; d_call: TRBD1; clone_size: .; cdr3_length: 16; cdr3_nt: TGTGCCAGCAGCCCCCAGGGGGCCTCGAACACCGGGGAGCTGTTTTTT; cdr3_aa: CASSPQGASNTGELFF
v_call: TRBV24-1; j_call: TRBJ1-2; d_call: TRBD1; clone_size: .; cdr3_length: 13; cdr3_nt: TGTGCCACCAGTGAGACAGGGACCTATGGCTACACCTTC; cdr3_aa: CATSETGTYGYTF
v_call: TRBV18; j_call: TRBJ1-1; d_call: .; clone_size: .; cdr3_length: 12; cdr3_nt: TGTGCCAGCCGGGTCATGAACACTGAAGCTTTCTTT; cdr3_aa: CASRVMNTEAFF
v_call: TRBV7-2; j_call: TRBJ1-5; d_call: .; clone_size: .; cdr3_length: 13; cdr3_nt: TGTGCCAGCAGCTTATCCAGTAATCAGCCCCAGCATTTT; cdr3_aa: CASSLSSNQPQHF
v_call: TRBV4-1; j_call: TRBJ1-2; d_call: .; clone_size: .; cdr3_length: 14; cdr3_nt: TGCGCCAGCAGCCAAGACCGGACAATTAAGGCCCACACCTTC; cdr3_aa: CASSQDRTIKAHTF
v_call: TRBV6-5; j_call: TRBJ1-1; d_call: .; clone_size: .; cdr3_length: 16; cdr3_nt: TGTGCCAGCAGTTCCGAGAGGAGCAGGGGGAACACTGAAGCTTTCTTT; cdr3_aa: CASSSERSRGNTEAFF
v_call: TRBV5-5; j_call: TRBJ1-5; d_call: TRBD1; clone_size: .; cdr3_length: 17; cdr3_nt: TGTGCCAGCAGTTTGAGGGGACAGCCTCAAAGCAATCAGCCCCAGCATTTT; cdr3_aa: CASSLRGQPQSNQPQHF
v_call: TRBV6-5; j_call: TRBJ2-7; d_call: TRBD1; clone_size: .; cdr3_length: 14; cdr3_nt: TGTGCCAGCAGCAGGGACAGGAGCTCCTACGAGCAGTACTTC; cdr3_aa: CASSRDRSSYEQYF
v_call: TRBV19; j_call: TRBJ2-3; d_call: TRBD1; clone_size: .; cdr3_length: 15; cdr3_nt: TGTGCCAGTAGTGTTTGGACAGGGATCACAGATACGCAGTATTTT; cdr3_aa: CASSVWTGITDTQYF
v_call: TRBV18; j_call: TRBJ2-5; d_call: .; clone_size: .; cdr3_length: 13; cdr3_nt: TGTGCCAGCTCACCGGGCACTCAAGAGACCCAGTACTTC; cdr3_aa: CASSPGTQETQYF
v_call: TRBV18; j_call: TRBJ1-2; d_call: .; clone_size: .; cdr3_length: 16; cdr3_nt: TGTGCCAGCTCTACAGGGACCTCCGGTGCTAACTATGGCTACACCTTC; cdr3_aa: CASSTGTSGANYGYTF
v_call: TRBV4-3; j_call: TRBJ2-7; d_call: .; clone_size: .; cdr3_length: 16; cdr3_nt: TGCGCCAGCAGCCAATCCTCAGGGGCCGAGGTATACGAGCAGTACTTC; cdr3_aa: CASSQSSGAEVYEQYF
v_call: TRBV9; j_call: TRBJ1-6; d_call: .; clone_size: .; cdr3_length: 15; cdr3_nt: TGTGCCAGCAGCGTAGTTAGCCAGGGCATTTCACCCCTCCACTTT; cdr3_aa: CASSVVSQGISPLHF
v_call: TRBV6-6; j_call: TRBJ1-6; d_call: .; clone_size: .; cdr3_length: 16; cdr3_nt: TGTGCCAGCAGTTACTCGAGCCCCAGGGTCGGCTCACCCCTCCACTTT; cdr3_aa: CASSYSSPRVGSPLHF
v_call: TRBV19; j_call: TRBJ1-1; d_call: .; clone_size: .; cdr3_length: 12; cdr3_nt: TGTGCCAGTAGTATAACGGGGACTGAAGCTTTCTTT; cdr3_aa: CASSITGTEAFF
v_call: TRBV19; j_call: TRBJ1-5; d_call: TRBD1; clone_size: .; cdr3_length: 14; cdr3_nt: TGTGCCGGGGGGGACAGGGGACGGAGTCAGCCCCAGCATTTT; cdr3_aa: CAGGDRGRSQPQHF
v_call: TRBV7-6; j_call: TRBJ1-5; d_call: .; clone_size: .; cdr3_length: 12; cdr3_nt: TGTGCCAGCAGCTTAGTCGGAGAGCCCCAGCATTTT; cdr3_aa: CASSLVGEPQHF
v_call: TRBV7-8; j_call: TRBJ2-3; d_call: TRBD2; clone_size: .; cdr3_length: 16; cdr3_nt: TGTGCCAGCAGGTTCACGTCGGGGGGGCGCACAGATACGCAGTATTTT; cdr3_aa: CASRFTSGGRTDTQYF
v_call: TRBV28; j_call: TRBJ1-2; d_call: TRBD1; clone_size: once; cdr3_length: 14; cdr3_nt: TGTGCCAGCAGAGCAACAGGGGGCCCAACTGGCTACACCTTC; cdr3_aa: CASRATGGPTGYTF
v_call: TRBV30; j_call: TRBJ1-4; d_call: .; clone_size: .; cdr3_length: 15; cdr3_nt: TGTGCCTGGAGTGTGTGGACAGTTAATAATGAAAAACTGTTTTTT; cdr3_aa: CAWSVWTVNNEKLFF
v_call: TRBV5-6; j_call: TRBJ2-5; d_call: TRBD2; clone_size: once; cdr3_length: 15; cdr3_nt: TGTGCCAGCAGCGCTAGCGGGGGGGCCGGAGAGACCCAGTACTTC; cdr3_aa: CASSASGGAGETQYF
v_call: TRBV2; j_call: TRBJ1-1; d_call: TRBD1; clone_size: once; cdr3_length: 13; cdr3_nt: TGTGCCAGCAACCGACAGGGGTTTATTGAAGCTTTCTTT; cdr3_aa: CASNRQGFIEAFF
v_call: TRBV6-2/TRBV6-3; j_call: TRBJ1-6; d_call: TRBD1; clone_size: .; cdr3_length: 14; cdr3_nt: TGTGCCAGCAGCCAGGACAGGGGTAATTCACCCCTCCACTTT; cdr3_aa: CASSQDRGNSPLHF
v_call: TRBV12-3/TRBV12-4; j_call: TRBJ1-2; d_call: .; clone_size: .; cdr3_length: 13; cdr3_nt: TGTGCCAGCAGTTTTGAGTCAGGCCGAGGCTACACCTTC; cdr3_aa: CASSFESGRGYTF
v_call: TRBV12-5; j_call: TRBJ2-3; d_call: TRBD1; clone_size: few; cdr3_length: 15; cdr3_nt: TGTGCTAGTGGTTTGGGACAGGGCGGTGGAGATACGCAGTATTTT; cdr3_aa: CASGLGQGGGDTQYF
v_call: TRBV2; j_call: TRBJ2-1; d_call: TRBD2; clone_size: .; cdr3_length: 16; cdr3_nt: TGTGCCAGCAGTGAAGGGCTAGCGGGGGGTAACAATGAGCAGTTCTTC; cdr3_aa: CASSEGLAGGNNEQFF
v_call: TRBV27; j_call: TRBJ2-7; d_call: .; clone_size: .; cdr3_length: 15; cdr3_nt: .; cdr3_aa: CASSSSRGGEYEQYF
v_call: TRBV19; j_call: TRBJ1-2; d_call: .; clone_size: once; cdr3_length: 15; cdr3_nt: TGTGCCAGTAGAAAAACCGGGGTAGATGTCTATGGCTACACCTTC; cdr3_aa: CASRKTGVDVYGYTF
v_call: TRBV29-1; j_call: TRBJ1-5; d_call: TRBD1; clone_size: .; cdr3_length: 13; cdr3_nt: TGCAGCGTTGAAGGGACAGGGGGTGAGCCCCAGCATTTT; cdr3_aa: CSVEGTGGEPQHF
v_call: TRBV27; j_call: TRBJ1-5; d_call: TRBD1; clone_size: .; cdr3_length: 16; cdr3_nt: TGTGCCAGCAGTCGCGGGACAGGGAGGGGTGATCAGCCCCAGCATTTT; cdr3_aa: CASSRGTGRGDQPQHF
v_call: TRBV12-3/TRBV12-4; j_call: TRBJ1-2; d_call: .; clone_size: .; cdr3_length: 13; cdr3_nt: TGTGCCAGCAGTGTGCAGGGGAACTATGGCTACACCTTC; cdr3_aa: CASSVQGNYGYTF
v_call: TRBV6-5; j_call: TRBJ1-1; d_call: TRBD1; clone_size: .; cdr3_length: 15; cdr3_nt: TGTGCCAGCGGGGCAAACGACAGGGGGGTCCCTGAAGCTTTCTTT; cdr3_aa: CASGANDRGVPEAFF
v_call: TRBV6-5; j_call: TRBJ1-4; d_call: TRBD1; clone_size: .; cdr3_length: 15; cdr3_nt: TGTGCCAGCAGTTACTCTGGACAGGGGGGGGAAAAACTGTTTTTT; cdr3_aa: CASSYSGQGGEKLFF
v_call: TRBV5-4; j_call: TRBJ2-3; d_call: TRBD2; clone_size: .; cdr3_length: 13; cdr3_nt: TGTGCCAGCAGCCGGGGGGGCACAGATACGCAGTATTTT; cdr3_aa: CASSRGGTDTQYF
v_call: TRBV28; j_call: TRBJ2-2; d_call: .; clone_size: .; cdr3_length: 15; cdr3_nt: TGTGCCAGCAGGGTTGTGCCTACCGGCACCGGGGAGCTGTTTTTT; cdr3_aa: CASRVVPTGTGELFF
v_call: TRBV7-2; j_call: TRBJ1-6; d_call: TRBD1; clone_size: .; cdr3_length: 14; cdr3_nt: TGTGCCAGCAGCGCGACAGGGATTGAATCACCCCTCCACTTT; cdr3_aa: CASSATGIESPLHF
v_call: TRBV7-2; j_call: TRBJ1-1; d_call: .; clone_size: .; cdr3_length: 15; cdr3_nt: TGTGCCAGCAGCTCTCGGGGGGGCCCGAACACTGAAGCTTTCTTT; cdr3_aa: CASSSRGGPNTEAFF
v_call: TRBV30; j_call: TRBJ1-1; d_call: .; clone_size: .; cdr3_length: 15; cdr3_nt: TGTGCCTGGAGTGTACGGGGAGGGGTGAACACTGAAGCTTTCTTT; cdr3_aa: CAWSVRGGVNTEAFF
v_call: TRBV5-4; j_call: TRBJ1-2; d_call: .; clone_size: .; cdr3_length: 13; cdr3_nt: TGTGCCAGCAGCTTTGCAGGGGAGGGTGGCTACACCTTC; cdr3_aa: CASSFAGEGGYTF
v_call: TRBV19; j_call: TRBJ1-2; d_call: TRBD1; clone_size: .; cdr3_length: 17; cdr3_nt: TGTGCCAGTAGTCTCCCCGGGACAGGGGGCAGTACCCATGGCTACACCTTC; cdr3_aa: CASSLPGTGGSTHGYTF
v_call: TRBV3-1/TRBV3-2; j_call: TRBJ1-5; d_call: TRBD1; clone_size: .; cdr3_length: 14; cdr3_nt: TGTGCCAGCAGCCAAGACCCCAGGGGGCAGCCCCAGCATTTT; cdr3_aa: CASSQDPRGQPQHF
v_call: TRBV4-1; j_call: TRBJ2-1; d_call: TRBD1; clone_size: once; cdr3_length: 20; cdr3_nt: TGCGCCAGCAGCCCTATGAGAGACAGGGAAGAAAAACACTCCTACAATGAGCAGTTCTTC; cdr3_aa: CASSPMRDREEKHSYNEQFF
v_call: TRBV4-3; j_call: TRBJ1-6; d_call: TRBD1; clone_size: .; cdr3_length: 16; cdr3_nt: TGCGCCAGCAGCCATCTCGGGACAGGGGCCAATTCACCCCTCCACTTT; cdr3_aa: CASSHLGTGANSPLHF
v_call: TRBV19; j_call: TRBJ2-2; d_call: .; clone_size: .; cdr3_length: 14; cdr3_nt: TGTGCCAGTAGTATAGGGAGAAACACCGGGGAGCTGTTTTTT; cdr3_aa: CASSIGRNTGELFF
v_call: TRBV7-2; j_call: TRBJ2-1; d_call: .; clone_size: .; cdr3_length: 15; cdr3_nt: TGTGCCAGCAGCTTAGAGGCTAGCGTCAACAATGAGCAGTTCTTC; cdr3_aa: CASSLEASVNNEQFF
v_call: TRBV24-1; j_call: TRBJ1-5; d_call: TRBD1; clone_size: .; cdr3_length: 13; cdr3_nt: TGTGCCACCAGAGGGACAGATAATCAGCCCCAGCATTTT; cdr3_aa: CATRGTDNQPQHF
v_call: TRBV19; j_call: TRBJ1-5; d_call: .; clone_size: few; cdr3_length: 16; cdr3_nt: TGTGCCAGTAGTATTCGCAGGGCCGCTGGGGTTGGTCCCCAGCATTTT; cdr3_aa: CASSIRRAAGVGPQHF
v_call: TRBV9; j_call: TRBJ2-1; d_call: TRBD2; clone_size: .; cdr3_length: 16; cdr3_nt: TGTGCCAGCAGCGTGGCCGGGGGGGCCGCCTACAATGAGCAGTTCTTC; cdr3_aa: CASSVAGGAAYNEQFF
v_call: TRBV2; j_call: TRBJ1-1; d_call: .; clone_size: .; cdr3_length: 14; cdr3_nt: TGTGCCAGCAATGGACTCGGATTGAACACTGAAGCTTTCTTT; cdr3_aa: CASNGLGLNTEAFF